A selection of T cell receptor beta chains follows, all from one sample in a study of cytomegalovirus exposure and HLA in healthy donors. Using immunoSEQ multiplex PCR, the repertoire was profiled, and TCRdb retains in-frame clones only, with some absent. The sample comprises under 250,000 clones, over 65% of which are singletons, and roughly 0.6% rests with the top ten. The sequencing sample was made of PBMCs. Receptors were obtained from a man aged 18 to 29 in good health and CMV-seronegative. The CDR3 runs from the conserved cysteine through the conserved F or W. The order of the fields is J gene, clone size, V gene, D gene, CDR3 DNA, CDR3 protein. A D gene is named only where the DNA matches it firmly. Size is omitted from some rows. Given values are once, few, many or a class for expanded clones.

J gene: TRBJ1-1
clone size: NA
V gene: TRBV5-1
D gene: NA
CDR3 DNA: TGCGCCAGCAGCTTTAGTTCGGGGAGCACTGAAGCTTTCTTT
CDR3 protein: CASSFSSGSTEAFF

J gene: TRBJ1-5
clone size: once
V gene: TRBV19
D gene: NA
CDR3 DNA: TGTGCCAGTAGTATGGTACTTAATCAGCCCCAGCATTTT
CDR3 protein: CASSMVLNQPQHF

J gene: TRBJ2-7
clone size: NA
V gene: TRBV2
D gene: TRBD2
CDR3 DNA: TGTGCCAGCAGTGACGCTCCCGGGACTAGCGGGAGGGTATACGAGCAGTACTTC
CDR3 protein: CASSDAPGTSGRVYEQYF

J gene: TRBJ1-2
clone size: NA
V gene: TRBV5-1
D gene: NA
CDR3 DNA: TGCGCCAGCAGCCCACGTCGCGGGATCATAAACTATGGCTACACCTTC
CDR3 protein: CASSPRRGIINYGYTF

J gene: TRBJ2-7
clone size: NA
V gene: TRBV10-1
D gene: TRBD2
CDR3 DNA: TGCGCCAGCAGTGAGGCGGGGGGGAAGAACGAGCAGTACTTC
CDR3 protein: CASSEAGGKNEQYF

J gene: TRBJ2-7
clone size: once
V gene: TRBV11-2
D gene: NA
CDR3 DNA: TGTGCCAGCAGCTTCCCCCAATGGCAGGCATCCTACGAGCAGTACTTC
CDR3 protein: CASSFPQWQASYEQYF

J gene: TRBJ1-2
clone size: NA
V gene: TRBV18
D gene: NA
CDR3 DNA: TGTGCCAGCTCACCACCCGCAGGGGAGCACTATGGCTACACCTTC
CDR3 protein: CASSPPAGEHYGYTF

J gene: TRBJ2-3
clone size: NA
V gene: TRBV5-6
D gene: TRBD1
CDR3 DNA: TGTGCCAGCAGTCCGGGACAGGGGCGAAATACGCAGTATTTT
CDR3 protein: CASSPGQGRNTQYF

J gene: TRBJ2-7
clone size: once
V gene: TRBV6-5
D gene: TRBD2
CDR3 DNA: TGTGCCAGCAGTTACTCGGTAGCGGGGGCATACGAGCAGTACTTC
CDR3 protein: CASSYSVAGAYEQYF

J gene: TRBJ1-2
clone size: NA
V gene: TRBV2
D gene: TRBD1
CDR3 DNA: TGTGCCAGCAGTGAGGCGGTGACAGGGAGCTATGGCTACACCTTC
CDR3 protein: CASSEAVTGSYGYTF

J gene: TRBJ2-5
clone size: few
V gene: TRBV7-8
D gene: NA
CDR3 DNA: TGTGCCAGCAGCTTCCGAGCCCAGGGAGAGACCCAGTACTTC
CDR3 protein: CASSFRAQGETQYF

J gene: TRBJ1-1
clone size: NA
V gene: TRBV18
D gene: TRBD1
CDR3 DNA: TGTGCCAGCTCACCTGACAGGGAGAACACTGAAGCTTTCTTT
CDR3 protein: CASSPDRENTEAFF

J gene: TRBJ2-7
clone size: once
V gene: TRBV7-3
D gene: NA
CDR3 DNA: TGTGCCAGCAGTCTGGACCTTACGGGAGAGCAGTACTTC
CDR3 protein: CASSLDLTGEQYF

J gene: TRBJ2-6
clone size: few
V gene: TRBV5-1
D gene: NA
CDR3 DNA: TGCGCCAGCTGGCTCTCTGGGGCCAACGTCCTGACTTTC
CDR3 protein: CASWLSGANVLTF

J gene: TRBJ1-5
clone size: NA
V gene: TRBV7-8
D gene: NA
CDR3 DNA: TGTGCCAGCAGCTTAAGTAGACAGGCAGCAAATCAGCCCCAGCATTTT
CDR3 protein: CASSLSRQAANQPQHF

J gene: TRBJ1-2
clone size: few
V gene: TRBV30
D gene: TRBD1
CDR3 DNA: TGTGCCTGGAGTCCCCCAGGGACAGCGGGCTACACCTTC
CDR3 protein: CAWSPPGTAGYTF

J gene: TRBJ2-1
clone size: NA
V gene: TRBV6-4
D gene: TRBD1
CDR3 DNA: TGTGCCAGCAGTGACCCAGGGGGCCGGGATGAGCAGTTCTTC
CDR3 protein: CASSDPGGRDEQFF

J gene: TRBJ2-1
clone size: NA
V gene: TRBV11-3
D gene: NA
CDR3 DNA: TGTGCCAGCAGCGCGCGGGGGCCCAGCGGCAATGAGCAGTTCTTC
CDR3 protein: CASSARGPSGNEQFF

J gene: TRBJ2-3
clone size: NA
V gene: TRBV2
D gene: NA
CDR3 DNA: TGTGCCAGCAGTGAGGAGTCGGCTATAACAGATACGCAGTATTTT
CDR3 protein: CASSEESAITDTQYF

J gene: TRBJ2-1
clone size: once
V gene: TRBV6-1
D gene: TRBD2
CDR3 DNA: TGTGCCAGCAGTGTTGGGTTAGGAGCGGGAGCATCCTACAATGAGCAGTTCTTC
CDR3 protein: CASSVGLGAGASYNEQFF

J gene: TRBJ1-2
clone size: NA
V gene: TRBV2
D gene: TRBD1
CDR3 DNA: TGTGCCAGCAGCACGACAGGGGGCGATTTCTATGGCTACACCTTC
CDR3 protein: CASSTTGGDFYGYTF

J gene: TRBJ1-4
clone size: few
V gene: TRBV30
D gene: NA
CDR3 DNA: TGTGCCTGGAGTGAGGGGGGGCCGGAAAAACTGTTTTTT
CDR3 protein: CAWSEGGPEKLFF

J gene: TRBJ1-3
clone size: NA
V gene: TRBV7-9
D gene: TRBD1
CDR3 DNA: TGTGCCAGCAGCTTATGGACAGGCCTCCTCTCTGGAAACACCATATATTTT
CDR3 protein: CASSLWTGLLSGNTIYF

J gene: TRBJ1-2
clone size: NA
V gene: TRBV9
D gene: TRBD1
CDR3 DNA: TGTGCCAGCAGCGTAGCCCCAGACAGGGGGCAAAACTATGGCTACACCTTC
CDR3 protein: CASSVAPDRGQNYGYTF

J gene: TRBJ2-5
clone size: NA
V gene: TRBV7-7
D gene: TRBD2
CDR3 DNA: TGTGCTAGCAGCTTAGCGGGTAGCGGGATTACAGAGACCCAGTACTTC
CDR3 protein: CASSLAGSGITETQYF

J gene: TRBJ1-1
clone size: NA
V gene: TRBV7-9
D gene: NA
CDR3 DNA: TGTGCCAGCAGCTACACTCAGGGGAACACTGAAGCTTTCTTT
CDR3 protein: CASSYTQGNTEAFF

J gene: TRBJ1-2
clone size: NA
V gene: TRBV28
D gene: NA
CDR3 DNA: TGTGCCAGCAGTCTCGGGATTGGCTACACCTTC
CDR3 protein: CASSLGIGYTF

J gene: TRBJ1-1
clone size: NA
V gene: TRBV23-1
D gene: NA
CDR3 DNA: TGCGCCAGCAGAGGGGGCACTGAAGCTTTCTTT
CDR3 protein: CASRGGTEAFF

J gene: TRBJ1-1
clone size: NA
V gene: TRBV5-1
D gene: TRBD1
CDR3 DNA: TGCGCCAGCAGCCCGGGACAGGGGATAAGGAACGCTGAAGCTTTCTTT
CDR3 protein: CASSPGQGIRNAEAFF

J gene: TRBJ2-2
clone size: NA
V gene: TRBV10-3
D gene: NA
CDR3 DNA: TGTGCCATCAGCCCACTGAACACCGGGGAGCTGTTTTTT
CDR3 protein: CAISPLNTGELFF

J gene: TRBJ2-2
clone size: NA
V gene: TRBV14
D gene: TRBD2
CDR3 DNA: TGTGCCAGCAGCCCACTAGCGGGAGTAAGTTCCGGGGAGCTGTTTTTT
CDR3 protein: CASSPLAGVSSGELFF

J gene: TRBJ1-1
clone size: NA
V gene: TRBV7-9
D gene: NA
CDR3 DNA: TGTGCCAGCAGCTTAAGCCTTAACACTGAAGCTTTCTTT
CDR3 protein: CASSLSLNTEAFF

J gene: TRBJ2-1
clone size: NA
V gene: TRBV19
D gene: TRBD1
CDR3 DNA: TGTGCCAGTAGCATGACAGGGGGCGCCTACAATGAGCAGTTCTTC
CDR3 protein: CASSMTGGAYNEQFF

J gene: TRBJ1-4
clone size: NA
V gene: TRBV28
D gene: TRBD1
CDR3 DNA: TGTGCCAGCAGTTTGAACCATCCGGGACAGGGGGGTGAAAAACTGTTTTTT
CDR3 protein: CASSLNHPGQGGEKLFF

J gene: TRBJ2-7
clone size: few
V gene: TRBV6-5
D gene: TRBD2
CDR3 DNA: TGTGCCAGCAGTTGGGGACTAGCGGCCTCCTACGAGCAGTACTTC
CDR3 protein: CASSWGLAASYEQYF

J gene: TRBJ2-3
clone size: NA
V gene: TRBV28
D gene: NA
CDR3 DNA: TGTGCCAGCAGCAGGGGTGGTACGCAGTATTTT
CDR3 protein: CASSRGGTQYF